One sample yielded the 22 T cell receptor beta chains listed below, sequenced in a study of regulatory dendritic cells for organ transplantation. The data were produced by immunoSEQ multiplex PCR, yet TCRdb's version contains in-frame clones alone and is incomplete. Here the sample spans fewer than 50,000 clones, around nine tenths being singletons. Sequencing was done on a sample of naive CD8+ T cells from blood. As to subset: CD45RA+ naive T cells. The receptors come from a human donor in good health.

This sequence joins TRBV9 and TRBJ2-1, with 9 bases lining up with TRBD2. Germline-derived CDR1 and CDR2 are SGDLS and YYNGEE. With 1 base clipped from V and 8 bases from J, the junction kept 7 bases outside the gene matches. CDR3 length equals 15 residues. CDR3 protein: CASSVTPGLAYEQFF. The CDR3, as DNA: TGTGCCAGCAGCGTAACACCGGGACTAGCCTATGAGCAGTTCTTC.

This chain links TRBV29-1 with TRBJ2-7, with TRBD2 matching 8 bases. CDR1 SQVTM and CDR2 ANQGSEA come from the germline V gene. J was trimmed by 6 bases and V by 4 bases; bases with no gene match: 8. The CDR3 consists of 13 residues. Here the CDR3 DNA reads TGCAGCGTTGTTAGCGGGGTCGAGAGCGAGCAGTACTTC. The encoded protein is CSVVSGVESEQYF.

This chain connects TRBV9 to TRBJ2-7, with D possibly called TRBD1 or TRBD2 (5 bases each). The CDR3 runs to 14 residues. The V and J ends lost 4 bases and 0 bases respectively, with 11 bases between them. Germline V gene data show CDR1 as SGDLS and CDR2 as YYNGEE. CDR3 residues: CASSPGTDSYEQYF. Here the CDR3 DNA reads TGTGCCAGCAGCCCCGGGACGGACTCCTACGAGCAGTACTTC. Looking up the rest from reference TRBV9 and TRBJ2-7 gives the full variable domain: DSGVTQTPKHLITATGQRVTLRCSPRSGDLSVYWYQQSLDQGLQFLIQYYNGEERAKGNILERFSAQQFPDLHSELNLSSLELGDSALYFCASSPGTDSYEQYFGPGTRLTVT.

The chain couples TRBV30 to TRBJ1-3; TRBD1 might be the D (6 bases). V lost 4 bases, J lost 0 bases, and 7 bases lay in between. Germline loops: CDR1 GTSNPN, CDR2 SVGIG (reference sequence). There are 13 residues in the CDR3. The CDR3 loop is CAWNRASGNTIYF. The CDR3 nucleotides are TGTGCCTGGAACAGGGCCTCTGGAAACACCATATATTTT. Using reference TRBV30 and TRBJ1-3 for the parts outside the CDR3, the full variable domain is SQTIHQWPATLVQPVGSPLSLECTVEGTSNPNLYWYRQAAGRGLQLLFYSVGIGQISSEVPQNLSASRPQDRQFILSSKKLLLSDSGFYLCAWNRASGNTIYFGEGSWLTVV.

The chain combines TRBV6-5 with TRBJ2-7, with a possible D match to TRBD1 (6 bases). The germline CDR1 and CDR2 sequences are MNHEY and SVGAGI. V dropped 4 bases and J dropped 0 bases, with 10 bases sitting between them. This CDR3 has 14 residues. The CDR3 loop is CASSFGTSSYEQYF. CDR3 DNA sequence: TGTGCCAGCAGTTTTGGGACAAGCTCCTACGAGCAGTACTTC.

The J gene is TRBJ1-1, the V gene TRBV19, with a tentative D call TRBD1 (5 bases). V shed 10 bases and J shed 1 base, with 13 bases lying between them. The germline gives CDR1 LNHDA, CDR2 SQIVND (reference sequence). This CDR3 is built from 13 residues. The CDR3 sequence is CATLGLQNTEAFF. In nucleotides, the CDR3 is TGTGCCACCCTGGGACTCCAGAACACTGAAGCTTTCTTT.

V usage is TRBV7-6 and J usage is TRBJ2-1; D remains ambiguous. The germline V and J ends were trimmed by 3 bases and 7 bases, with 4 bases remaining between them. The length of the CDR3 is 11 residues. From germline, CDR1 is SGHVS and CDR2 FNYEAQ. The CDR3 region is CASSFGNEQFF. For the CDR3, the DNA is TGTGCCAGCAGCTTCGGGAATGAGCAGTTCTTC.

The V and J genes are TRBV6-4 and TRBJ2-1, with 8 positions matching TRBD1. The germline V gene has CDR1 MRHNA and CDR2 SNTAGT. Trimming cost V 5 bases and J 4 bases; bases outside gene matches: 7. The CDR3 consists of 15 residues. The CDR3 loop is CASSSSGTGYNEQFF. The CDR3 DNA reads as TGTGCCAGCAGTAGTTCCGGGACAGGTTACAATGAGCAGTTCTTC.

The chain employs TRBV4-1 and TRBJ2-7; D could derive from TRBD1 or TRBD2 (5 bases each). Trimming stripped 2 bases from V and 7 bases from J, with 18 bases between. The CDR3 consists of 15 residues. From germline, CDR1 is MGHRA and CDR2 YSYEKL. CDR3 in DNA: TGCGCCAGCAGCCAACTCCCCCGAGGGGCCCCGGAGCAGTACTTC. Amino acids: CASSQLPRGAPEQYF.

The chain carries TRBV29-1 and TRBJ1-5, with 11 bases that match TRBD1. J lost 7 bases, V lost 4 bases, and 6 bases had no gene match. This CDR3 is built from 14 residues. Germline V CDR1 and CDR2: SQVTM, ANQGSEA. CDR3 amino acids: CSVGTGGARQPQHF. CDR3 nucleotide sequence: TGCAGCGTTGGGACAGGGGGCGCCCGACAGCCCCAGCATTTT. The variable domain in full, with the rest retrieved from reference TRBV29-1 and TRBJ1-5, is SAVISQKPSRDICQRGTSLTIQCQVDSQVTMMFWYRQQPGQSLTLIATANQGSEATYESGFVIDKFPISRPNLTFSTLTVSNMSPEDSSIYLCSVGTGGARQPQHFGDGTRLSIL.

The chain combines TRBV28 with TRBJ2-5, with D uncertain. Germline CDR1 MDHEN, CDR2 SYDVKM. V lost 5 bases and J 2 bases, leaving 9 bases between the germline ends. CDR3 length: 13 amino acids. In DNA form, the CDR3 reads TGTGCCAGCAGTCTAACAGATCAAGAGACCCAGTACTTC. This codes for CASSLTDQETQYF.

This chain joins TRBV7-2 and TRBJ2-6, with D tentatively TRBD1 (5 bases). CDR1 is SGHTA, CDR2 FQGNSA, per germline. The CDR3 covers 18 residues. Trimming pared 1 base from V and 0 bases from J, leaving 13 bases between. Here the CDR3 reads CASSLGGAGFSGANVLTF. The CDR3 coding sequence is TGTGCCAGCAGCTTAGGTGGGGCAGGATTCTCTGGGGCCAACGTCCTGACTTTC.

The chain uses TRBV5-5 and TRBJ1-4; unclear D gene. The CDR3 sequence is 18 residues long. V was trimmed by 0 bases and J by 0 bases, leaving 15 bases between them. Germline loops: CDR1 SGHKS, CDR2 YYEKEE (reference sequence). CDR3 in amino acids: CASSLGLLKGSTNEKLFF. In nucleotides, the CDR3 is TGTGCCAGCAGCTTGGGCCTGTTGAAGGGCTCAACTAATGAAAAACTGTTTTTT.

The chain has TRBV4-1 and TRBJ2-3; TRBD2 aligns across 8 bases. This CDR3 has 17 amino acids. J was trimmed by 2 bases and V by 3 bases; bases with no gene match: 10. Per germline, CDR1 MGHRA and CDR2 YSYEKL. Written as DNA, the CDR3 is TGCGCCAGCAGCCACACGCCGGGGGGGAGAAACACAGATACGCAGTATTTT. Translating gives CASSHTPGGRNTDTQYF.

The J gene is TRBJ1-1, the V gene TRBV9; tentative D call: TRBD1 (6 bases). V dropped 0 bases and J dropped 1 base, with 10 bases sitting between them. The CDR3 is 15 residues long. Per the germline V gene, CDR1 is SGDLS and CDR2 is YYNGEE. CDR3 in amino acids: CASSVVQGQNTEAFF. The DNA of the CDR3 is TGTGCCAGCAGCGTAGTGCAGGGGCAGAACACTGAAGCTTTCTTT.

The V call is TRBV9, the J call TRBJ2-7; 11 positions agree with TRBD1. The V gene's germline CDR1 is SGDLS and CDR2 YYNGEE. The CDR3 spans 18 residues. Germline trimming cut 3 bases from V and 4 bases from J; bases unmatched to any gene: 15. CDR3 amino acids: CASSANPGTGGSPYEQYF. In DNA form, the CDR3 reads TGTGCCAGCAGCGCAAATCCTGGGACAGGGGGATCCCCGTACGAGCAGTACTTC.

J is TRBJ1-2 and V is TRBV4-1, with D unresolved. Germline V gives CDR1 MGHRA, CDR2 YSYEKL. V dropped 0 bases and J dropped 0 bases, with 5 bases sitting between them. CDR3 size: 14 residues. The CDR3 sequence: CASSQERTNYGYTF. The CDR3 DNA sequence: TGCGCCAGCAGCCAAGAGAGGACTAACTATGGCTACACCTTC.

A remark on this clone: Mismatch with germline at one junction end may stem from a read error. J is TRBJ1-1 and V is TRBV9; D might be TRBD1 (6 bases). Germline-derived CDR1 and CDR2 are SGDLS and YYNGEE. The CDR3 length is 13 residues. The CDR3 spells CASGVGGQTEAFF. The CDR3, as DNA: TGTGCCAGCGGCGTAGGGGGGCAGACAGAAGCTTTCTTT.

The CDR3 DNA follows: TGTGCCAGCAGTTCGGGGACCGTCCTAGGCGGCTACACCTTC. Amino acids: CASSSGTVLGGYTF. V is TRBV27 and J is TRBJ1-2; a weak D match, TRBD1 (5 bases). This CDR3 is 14 amino acids long. Trimming left V 4 bases short and J 8 bases short, with 17 bases between. The germline CDR1 and CDR2 sequences are MNHEY and SMNVEV (reference sequence).

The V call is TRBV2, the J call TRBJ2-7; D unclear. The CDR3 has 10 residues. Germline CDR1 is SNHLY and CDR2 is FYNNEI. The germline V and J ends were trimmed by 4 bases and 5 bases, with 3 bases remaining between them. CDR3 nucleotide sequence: TGTGCCAGCAGTGGAAACGAGCAGTACTTC. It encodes CASSGNEQYF.

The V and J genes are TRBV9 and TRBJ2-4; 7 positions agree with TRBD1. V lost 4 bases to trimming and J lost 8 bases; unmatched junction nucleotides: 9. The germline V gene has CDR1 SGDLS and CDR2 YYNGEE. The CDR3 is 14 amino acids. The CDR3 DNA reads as TGTGCCAGCAGCCCGAGAACAGGGGTGGACATTCAGTACTTC. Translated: CASSPRTGVDIQYF.

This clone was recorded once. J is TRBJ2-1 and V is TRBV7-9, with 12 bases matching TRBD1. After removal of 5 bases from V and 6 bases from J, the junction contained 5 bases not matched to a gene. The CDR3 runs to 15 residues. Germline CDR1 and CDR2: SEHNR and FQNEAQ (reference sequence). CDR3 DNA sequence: TGTGCCAGCAGCCCGGGACAGGGGGCGCGCAATGAGCAGTTCTTC. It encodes CASSPGQGARNEQFF.